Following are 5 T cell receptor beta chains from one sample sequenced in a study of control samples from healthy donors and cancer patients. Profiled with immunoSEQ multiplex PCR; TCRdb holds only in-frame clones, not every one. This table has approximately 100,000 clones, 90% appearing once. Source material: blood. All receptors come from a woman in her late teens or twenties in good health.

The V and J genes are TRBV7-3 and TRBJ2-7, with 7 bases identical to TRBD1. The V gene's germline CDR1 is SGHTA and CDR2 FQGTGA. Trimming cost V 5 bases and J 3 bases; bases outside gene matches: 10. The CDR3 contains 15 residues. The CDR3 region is CASSPHGTEHYEQYF. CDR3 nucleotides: TGTGCCAGCAGCCCCCACGGGACAGAACACTACGAGCAGTACTTC.

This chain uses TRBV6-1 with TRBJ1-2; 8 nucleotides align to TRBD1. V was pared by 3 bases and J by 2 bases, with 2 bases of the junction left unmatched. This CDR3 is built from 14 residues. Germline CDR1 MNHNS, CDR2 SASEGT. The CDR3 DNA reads TGTGCCAGCAGTGACAGGACAGGGAACTATGGCTACACCTTC. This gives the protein CASSDRTGNYGYTF.

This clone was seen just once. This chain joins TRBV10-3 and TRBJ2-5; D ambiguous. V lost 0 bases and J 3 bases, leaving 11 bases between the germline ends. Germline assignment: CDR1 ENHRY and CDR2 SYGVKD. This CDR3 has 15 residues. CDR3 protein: CAISESQQKEETQYF. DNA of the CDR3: TGTGCCATCAGTGAGTCCCAACAGAAGGAAGAGACCCAGTACTTC.

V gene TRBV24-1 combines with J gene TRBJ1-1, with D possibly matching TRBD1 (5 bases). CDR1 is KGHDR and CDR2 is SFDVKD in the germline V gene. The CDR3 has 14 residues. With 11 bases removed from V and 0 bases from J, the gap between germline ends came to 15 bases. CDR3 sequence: CAIRTGLMNTEAFF. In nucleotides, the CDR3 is TGTGCCATTCGGACGGGACTGATGAACACTGAAGCTTTCTTT.

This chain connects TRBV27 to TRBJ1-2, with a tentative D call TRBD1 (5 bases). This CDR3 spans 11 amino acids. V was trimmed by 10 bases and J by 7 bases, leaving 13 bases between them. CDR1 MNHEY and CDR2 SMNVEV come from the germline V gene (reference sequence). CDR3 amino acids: CATHGGRGYTF. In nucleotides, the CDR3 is TGTGCCACCCATGGGGGACGTGGCTACACCTTC.